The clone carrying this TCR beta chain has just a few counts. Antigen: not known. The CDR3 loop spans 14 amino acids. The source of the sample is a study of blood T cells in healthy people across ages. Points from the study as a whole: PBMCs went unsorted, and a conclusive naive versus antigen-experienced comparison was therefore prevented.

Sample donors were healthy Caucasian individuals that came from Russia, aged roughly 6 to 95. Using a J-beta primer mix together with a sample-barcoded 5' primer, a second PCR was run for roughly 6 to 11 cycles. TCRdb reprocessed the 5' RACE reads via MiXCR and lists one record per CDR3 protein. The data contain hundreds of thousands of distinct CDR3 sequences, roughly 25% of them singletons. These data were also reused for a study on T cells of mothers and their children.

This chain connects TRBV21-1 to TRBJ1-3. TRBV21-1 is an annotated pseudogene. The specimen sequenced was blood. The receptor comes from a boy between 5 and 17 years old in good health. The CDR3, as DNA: TGTGCCAGCAATTTACGGCAGATGGGAAACACCATATATTTT. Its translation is CASNLRQMGNTIYF.